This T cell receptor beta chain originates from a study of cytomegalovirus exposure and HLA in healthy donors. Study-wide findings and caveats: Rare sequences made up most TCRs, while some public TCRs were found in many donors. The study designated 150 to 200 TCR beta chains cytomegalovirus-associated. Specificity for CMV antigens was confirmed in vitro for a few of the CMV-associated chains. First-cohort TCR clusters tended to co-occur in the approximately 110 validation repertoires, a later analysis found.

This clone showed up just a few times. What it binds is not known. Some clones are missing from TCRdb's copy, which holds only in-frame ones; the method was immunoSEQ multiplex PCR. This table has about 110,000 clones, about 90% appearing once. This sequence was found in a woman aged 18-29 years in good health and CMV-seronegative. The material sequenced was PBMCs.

Written as DNA, the CDR3 is TGTGCCAGCAGTTCAGGAGGAGCGACCGGGGAGCTGTTTTTT. Protein product: CASSSGGATGELFF. The chain recombines TRBV28 with TRBJ2-2; TRBD2 might be the D (5 bases). The germline V gene encodes CDR1 MDHEN and CDR2 SYDVKM. V was clipped by 4 bases and J by 5 bases, with 11 bases between them. The CDR3 sequence is 14 residues long.